Below, one T cell receptor (beta chain) is given with its context. The antigen is undetermined. These data come from a study of CD8 T cells in ankylosing spondylitis. Study-wide findings and caveats: Disease-linked clones were reportedly significantly enriched in matched ankylosing spondylitis synovial fluid.

The V end was cut by 8 bases, the J end by 6 bases, with 15 bases between. Germline CDR1 reads SEHNR; CDR2 reads FQNEAQ (reference sequence). The CDR3 sequence is 13 residues long. TCR beta libraries were made by quantitative 5'-RACE with molecular barcodes. Each CDR3 protein is one row after TCRdb ran MiXCR on the 5' RACE reads. Of roughly 36,000 distinct CDR3 sequences in the sample, more than 13% were seen once. Sequenced sample: blood. The V call is TRBV7-9, the J call TRBJ2-3; possibly TRBD1 for D (5 bases). The TCR originated in a male donor with ankylosing spondylitis or in good health (not recorded which). CDR3 DNA: TGTGCCAGCTTGGTGGGCTCAGGGGATACGCAGTATTTT. Translating gives CASLVGSGDTQYF. The full variable domain, rest sourced from reference TRBV7-9 and TRBJ2-3, is DTGVSQNPRHKITKRGQNVTFRCDPISEHNRLYWYRQTLGQGPEFLTYFQNEAQLEKSRLLSDRFSAERPKGSFSTLEIQRTEQGDSAMYLCASLVGSGDTQYFGPGTRLTVL.